The sequence of this T cell receptor beta chain was determined in a study of vaccination and CD4 T cells after COVID-19. Concerning this clonotype itself: Antigen: not known.

The treatment denotes: roughly 10-day PBMC culture with coronavirus spike peptide pools or control peptides (ViraFEST assay). The CDR3 contains 15 residues. The V gene end was trimmed by 2 bases and the J gene end by 4 bases; junction bases not matched to a gene: 8. Looked up from germline, CDR1 is SGHTA and CDR2 is FQGNSA. Oncomine TCR Beta short-read sequencing was applied to DNA from cultured CD4+ T cells. TCRdb reprocessed the PCR reads via MiXCR and lists one record per CDR3 protein. This table holds 13,000 or so distinct CDR3 sequences, more than 55% found once. Material: CD4+ T cells from blood, cultured in vitro. The sequence came from a human donor who had recovered from COVID-19. The chain uses TRBV7-2 and TRBJ2-7, with TRBD2 identical over 7 bases. The CDR3 loop is CASSLTGGSGYEQYF. The CDR3 bases are TGTGCCAGCAGCTTAACCGGCGGGAGTGGATACGAGCAGTACTTC.